In its sample, the clone carrying this TCR beta chain was seen many times. Its matching antigen is unknown. Trimming at V came to 3 bases and at J to 0 bases, leaving 2 bases not matched to a gene. Germline V gene data show CDR1 as SGHRS and CDR2 as YFSETQ. The CDR3 covers 14 residues. Molecular barcoded adaptors covering alpha/delta and beta/gamma chains were used on approximately 400 ng RNA. TCRdb ran MiXCR on the reads and lists one entry per CDR3 protein. The data contain 20,000 to 30,000 distinct CDR3 sequences, 20% to 25% of them seen just once; the ten biggest clones take up 45% to 50%. This sample is drawn from a study of read filtering for tumor transcriptome and immune sequencing. General observations from the study: The CD138-negative fraction was mixed bone marrow immune cells, not pure T cells.

At the time of active disease, bone marrow was collected from every patient. This chain connects TRBV5-1 to TRBJ2-5; 7 nucleotides align to TRBD1. The sequencing sample was made of a population of CD138-negative cells sorted from bone marrow. This sequence was found in a donor over 35 with multiple myeloma. The DNA for the CDR3 is TGCGCCAGCAGCTCACAGGGGTACCAAGAGACCCAGTACTTC. Translation: CASSSQGYQETQYF.